These T cell receptor beta chains were read from a single sample in a study of cytomegalovirus exposure and HLA in healthy donors. Clones were sequenced by immunoSEQ multiplex PCR, and TCRdb holds only the in-frame ones, with some missing. The sample shows over 200,000 clones, roughly 84% of them seen only once. Sequencing was done on a sample of PBMCs. The source is a woman younger than 35 in good health and CMV-seropositive. Both conserved end residues are trimmed from each CDR3.

CDR3aa	j_gene	len	v_gene
ASSSGTSVDTQY	TRBJ2-3	12	TRBV25-1
AWSAFRQGIEQF	TRBJ2-1	12	TRBV30
ASNGRASYEQY	TRBJ2-7	11	TRBV2
ASSFRQGTLEAF	TRBJ1-1	12	TRBV6-5
ASSLAPGVGETQY	TRBJ2-5	13	TRBV7-8
ASSGLAGEVYGETQY	TRBJ2-5	15	TRBV2
ASSLSGGYEKLF	TRBJ1-4	12	TRBV7-9
ASSPDSRNEKLF	TRBJ1-4	12	TRBV5-1
ASSPMGPRVRDTDTQY	TRBJ2-3	16	TRBV7-3
ASSYTLLGDTQY	TRBJ2-3	12	TRBV6-6
ASSPRGADYGYT	TRBJ1-2	12	TRBV18
ASSLGLYYNEQF	TRBJ2-1	12	TRBV27
ASSPDPTGHYGYT	TRBJ1-2	13	TRBV27
ASSFRTGGPEAF	TRBJ1-1	12	TRBV11-2
ASSLYSGRGETQY	TRBJ2-5	13	TRBV5-1
ASSVGARGSDTQY	TRBJ2-3	13	TRBV2
ASRPTGFGPGQPQH	TRBJ1-5	14	TRBV27
ASKWRQGASKAEGYT	TRBJ1-2	15	TRBV19
ASKRAGGSRTNYEQF	TRBJ2-1	15	TRBV14
ASSFGGAGEETQY	TRBJ2-5	13	TRBV5-4
ASSLVIGTGVYEQY	TRBJ2-7	14	TRBV5-4
ASSEGGRGKAF	TRBJ1-1	11	TRBV6-1
ASSPLLGGEAF	TRBJ1-1	11	TRBV9